The source of this T cell receptor beta chain is a study of T-cell reconstitution after alpha-beta-depleted transplantation in children. This clonotype was counted only a few times. Its antigen is still unknown. Study results and caveats: Where alpha-beta T cells came from about two months after transplant was reportedly several hundred expanded graft clones. Newly generated T cells supplied most T-cell counts and diversity one year post-transplant.

TCRbeta library construction was performed incorporating unique molecular identifiers. TCRdb independently ran MiXCR on the PCR reads; one entry per CDR3 protein. The sample holds fewer than 550,000 distinct CDR3 sequences, 10% to 12% seen once. The TCR was taken from a female patient between 2 and 10 years old who had a stem cell transplant for aplastic anemia, so the T cells may come from the graft donor. The input for sequencing was PBMCs, mostly from graft donor cells, taken 180 days after TCRalphabeta/CD19-depleted stem cell transplant.

The CDR3 nucleotides are TGTGCCAGCAGCCATGGGGGACTAGCGGTCCAAGAGACCCAGTACTTC. Encoded protein: CASSHGGLAVQETQYF. The rearrangement uses TRBV7-6 and TRBJ2-5; 11 bases map to TRBD2. CDR3 length: 16 amino acids. With V trimmed by 5 bases and J by 1 base, 6 bases remained unmatched. Germline V gene data show CDR1 as SGHVS and CDR2 as FNYEAQ.